The 9 T cell receptor beta chains reported below all come from one sample, sequenced in a study of cytomegalovirus exposure and HLA in healthy donors. Use of 60 Vbeta and 13 Jbeta primers characterized the PCR. Clones were sequenced by immunoSEQ multiplex PCR, and TCRdb holds only the in-frame ones, with some missing. Of more than 85,000 clones listed, around four fifths are singletons. The sequencing sample was made of PBMCs. The receptor source for this set is a young man in good health and CMV-seropositive.

The J gene is TRBJ2-7, the V gene TRBV5-6; possible D gene TRBD1, 5 bases. The CDR3 is 14 residues long. Germline values: CDR1 SGHDT, CDR2 YYEEEE. The ends were cut back, 0 bases at V and 3 bases at J, with 10 bases in the middle. As DNA, the CDR3 is TGTGCCAGCAGCTTGGCAGGGTTGGACTACGAGCAGTACTTC. Translating it yields CASSLAGLDYEQYF.

This clone was detected only once. This sample also contains other DNA sequences that code for the same CDR3. The chain employs TRBV27 and TRBJ1-2; perhaps TRBD1 as D (6 bases). Germline V gene lookup returns CDR1 MNHEY and CDR2 SMNVEV (reference sequence). The V gene lost 3 bases and the J gene lost 7 bases, with 12 bases spanning the gap. This CDR3 has 13 amino acids. CDR3 nucleotide sequence: TGTGCCAGCAGTTTGTGGGGGCGCGGTGGCTACACCTTC. It is translated as CASSLWGRGGYTF.

The chain recombines TRBV6-6 with TRBJ2-3, with a weak D call TRBD2 (5 bases). The germline V gene encodes CDR1 MNHNY and CDR2 SVGAGI (reference sequence). Between the trimmed V and J ends, which lost 4 bases and 4 bases, there was a span of 9 bases. This CDR3 has 13 amino acids. CDR3 sequence reads: CASSLAGPDTQYF. The CDR3 coding sequence is TGTGCCAGCAGTTTGGCGGGCCCAGATACGCAGTATTTT.

The chain carries TRBV5-1 and TRBJ1-2; TRBD1 is a possible D gene (6 bases). Germline V CDR1 and CDR2: SGHRS, YFSETQ. Trimming stripped 0 bases from V and 5 bases from J, with 11 bases between. CDR3 length: 14 amino acids. The chain's CDR3 is CASSLGAGDYGYTF. CDR3 sequence (DNA): TGCGCCAGCAGCTTGGGCGCAGGGGATTATGGCTACACCTTC. The whole variable domain, filled in from reference TRBV5-1 and TRBJ1-2, reads KAGVTQTPRYLIKTRGQQVTLSCSPISGHRSVSWYQQTPGQGLQFLFEYFSETQRNKGNFPGRFSGRQFSNSRSEMNVSTLELGDSALYLCASSLGAGDYGYTFGSGTRLTVV.

The rearrangement joins TRBV4-2 to TRBJ1-6; the match to TRBD1 covers 8 bases. The ends lost 0 bases at V and 6 bases at J; junction bases unmatched: 4. This CDR3 has 16 amino acids. Germline CDR1 and CDR2: LGHNA and YNFKEQ. Here the CDR3 DNA reads TGTGCCAGCAGCCAAGATCTAGGACAGGGTAATTCACCCCTCCACTTT. It is translated as CASSQDLGQGNSPLHF.

The V call is TRBV11-3, the J call TRBJ2-2; 9 nucleotides match TRBD1. Trimming at V came to 1 base and at J to 6 bases, leaving 6 bases not matched to a gene. Germline V gene data show CDR1 as SGHNT and CDR2 as YENEEA. The CDR3 has 16 residues. This CDR3 is CASSLGWTGVSGELFF. The CDR3 nucleotides are TGTGCCAGCAGCTTAGGATGGACAGGGGTATCCGGGGAGCTGTTTTTT.

J is TRBJ1-2 and V is TRBV19; D is possibly TRBD1 (6 bases). Trimming shortened V by 5 bases and J by 2 bases, and 27 bases separated the two germline ends. The germline V gene has CDR1 LNHDA and CDR2 SQIVND (reference sequence). This CDR3 has 19 residues. DNA for the CDR3: TGTGCCAGTAGTCTCAATCCCGAACGTGAACAGGGTAGGAACTATGGCTACACCTTC. This gives the protein CASSLNPEREQGRNYGYTF.

V usage is TRBV7-2 and J usage is TRBJ2-2; 7 nucleotides align to TRBD2. The J segment lost 4 bases and the V segment lost 0 bases, leaving 2 bases of the junction unmatched. The V gene's germline CDR1 is SGHTA and CDR2 FQGNSA. This CDR3 comprises 15 residues. The CDR3 spells CASSLAGGSTGELFF. In DNA form, the CDR3 reads TGTGCCAGCAGCTTAGCGGGGGGGAGCACCGGGGAGCTGTTTTTT.

The rearrangement joins TRBV10-3 to TRBJ2-5; 8 bases are shared with TRBD1. The CDR3 contains 14 residues. The germline gives CDR1 ENHRY, CDR2 SYGVKD. J lost 2 bases, V lost 2 bases, and 1 base had no gene match. Here the CDR3 DNA reads TGTGCCATCAGTGAGAGACAGGGGCAAGAGACCCAGTACTTC. Protein: CAISERQGQETQYF.